A single sample is the source of the 24 T cell receptor beta chains below, sequenced in a study of blood T cell repertoires in COVID-19. Assay used: immunoSEQ multiplex PCR; TCRdb lists only in-frame clones, some missing. The repertoire has roughly 250,000 clones, around 90% of them found once; the top ten carry roughly 0.8%. The sample was peripheral blood. The receptors were sampled from a woman aged 25 to 39 with acute or convalescent COVID-19.

The chain is built from TRBV4-3 and TRBJ2-7, with 7 bases aligning to TRBD2. Germline CDR1 LGHNA, CDR2 YSLEER. This CDR3 has 16 amino acids. J lost 5 bases, V lost 0 bases, and 10 bases had no gene match. The CDR3 DNA reads as TGCGCCAGCAGCCAAGATCGTAGCGGGTTAGTCAACGAGCAGTACTTC. It is translated as CASSQDRSGLVNEQYF.

The V and J genes are TRBV19 and TRBJ1-5; possible D gene TRBD1, 6 bases. The germline CDR1 and CDR2 sequences are LNHDA and SQIVND (reference sequence). CDR3 length: 15 amino acids. V lost 1 base and J 4 bases, leaving 11 bases between the germline ends. The CDR3: CASSIARGQNQPQHF. The CDR3 DNA is TGTGCCAGTAGTATAGCCAGGGGTCAGAATCAGCCCCAGCATTTT.

This chain uses TRBV5-1 with TRBJ2-6; D may be TRBD1 (6 bases). V lost 0 bases and J lost 1, with 8 bases in between. This CDR3 comprises 16 residues. Per the germline V gene, CDR1 is SGHRS and CDR2 is YFSETQ. DNA of the CDR3: TGCGCCAGCAGCTTGGCCGGGACATCTGGGGCCAACGTCCTGACTTTC. Translation gives CASSLAGTSGANVLTF.

The rearrangement links TRBV24-1 to TRBJ2-3, with 8 positions matching TRBD2. Germline CDR1 and CDR2: KGHDR and SFDVKD. The CDR3 spans 16 residues. The J segment lost 0 bases and the V segment lost 4 bases, leaving 5 bases of the junction unmatched. CDR3 bases: TGTGCCACCAGTGACCCCGGGACTAGAAGCACAGATACGCAGTATTTT. Translation: CATSDPGTRSTDTQYF.

This CDR3 is CASSSGTSGIAFF. In nucleotides, the CDR3 is TGTGCCAGCAGCTCCGGGACTAGCGGGATCGCGTTCTTC. The chain links TRBV5-4 to TRBJ2-1; 13 bases line up with TRBD2. Looked up from germline, CDR1 is SGHNT and CDR2 is YYREEE (reference sequence). This CDR3 is built from 13 residues. J lost 15 bases, V lost 3 bases, and 6 bases had no gene match.

V is TRBV24-1 and J is TRBJ2-5; D is unresolved. Per the germline V gene, CDR1 is KGHDR and CDR2 is SFDVKD. The CDR3 spans 11 residues. V lost 6 bases and J lost 5, with 6 bases in between. The CDR3 DNA follows: TGTGCCACCAGTAACGGGGAGACCCAGTACTTC. Translation: CATSNGETQYF.

This chain links TRBV2 with TRBJ1-4, with D unclear. CDR3 length equals 13 residues. Germline V CDR1 and CDR2: SNHLY, FYNNEI. V was clipped by 6 bases and J by 7 bases, with 12 bases between them. The CDR3 is CASRSVLSEKLFF. The CDR3 DNA sequence: TGTGCCAGCAGATCGGTTCTTAGTGAAAAACTGTTTTTT.

The chain carries TRBV5-1 and TRBJ2-5, with D possibly matching TRBD1 (6 bases). Germline V gene sequence: CDR1 SGHRS, CDR2 YFSETQ. This CDR3 has 15 amino acids. Trimming cost V 4 bases and J 1 base, with 14 bases left between them. CDR3 region: CASSQKTGLQETQYF. Here the CDR3 DNA reads TGCGCCAGCAGCCAAAAGACAGGCCTCCAAGAGACCCAGTACTTC.

V is TRBV7-2 and J is TRBJ1-5, with 12 positions matching TRBD1. The V segment lost 4 bases and the J segment 7 bases; nucleotides outside the gene matches: 5. The germline V gene has CDR1 SGHTA and CDR2 FQGNSA. The CDR3 loop spans 15 amino acids. Here the CDR3 reads CASSWGTGGAQPQHF. In DNA, the CDR3 is TGTGCCAGCAGCTGGGGGACAGGGGGCGCCCAGCCCCAGCATTTT.

J is TRBJ1-3 and V is TRBV10-3; D gene ambiguous. The CDR3 has 14 amino acids. V was cut by 4 bases and J by 8 bases, with 15 bases left in between. Germline V gene data show CDR1 as ENHRY and CDR2 as SYGVKD. The DNA of the CDR3 is TGTGCCATCAGTGCGCGACTGTTCGGGGACACCATATATTTT. Its protein is CAISARLFGDTIYF.

The chain employs TRBV27 and TRBJ2-4; D is possibly TRBD1 (6 bases). The V end lost 0 bases, the J end lost 10 bases, and 10 bases lay between the germline ends. Germline V gene sequence: CDR1 MNHEY, CDR2 SMNVEV (reference sequence). CDR3 size: 13 residues. CDR3 nucleotides: TGTGCCAGCAGTTTATCGGGTGGGACAATTCAGTACTTC. Translated, it gives CASSLSGGTIQYF.

V gene TRBV29-1 combines with J gene TRBJ2-1; tentative D call: TRBD1 (5 bases). This CDR3 contains 14 residues. V was shortened by 5 bases and J by 4 bases, with 15 bases between the two germline ends. Germline values: CDR1 SQVTM, CDR2 ANQGSEA. The CDR3 is CSVSSATAYNEQFF. The CDR3, as DNA: TGCAGCGTTTCTTCTGCGACAGCATACAATGAGCAGTTCTTC.

The V and J genes are TRBV6-5 and TRBJ2-2, with 10 bases fitting TRBD2. Germline V gives CDR1 MNHEY, CDR2 SVGAGI. After removal of 8 bases from V and 5 bases from J, the junction contained 8 bases not matched to a gene. This CDR3 is built from 15 residues. CDR3 residues: CASRLAGVGTGELFF. The CDR3 DNA reads as TGTGCCAGCCGTCTAGCGGGAGTAGGTACCGGGGAGCTGTTTTTT.

CDR3: CASSVQTSTQYF. For the CDR3, the DNA is TGTGCCAGCAGCGTACAGACTAGCACGCAGTATTTT. This chain links TRBV9 with TRBJ2-3; 7 bases fit TRBD2. V was clipped by 1 base and J by 9 bases; unmatched bases: 2. CDR1 SGDLS and CDR2 YYNGEE come from the germline V gene. The CDR3 totals 12 residues.

The chain links TRBV6-2 or TRBV6-3 to TRBJ2-3, with D unclear. Germline V gene data show CDR1 as MNHEY and CDR2 as SVGEGT. CDR3 size: 11 residues. V was clipped by 5 bases and J by 10 bases, with 10 bases between them. The CDR3 sequence is CASSRGPSQYF. The CDR3 DNA reads as TGTGCCAGCAGTCGTGGGCCCTCGCAGTATTTT.

This rearrangement joins TRBV29-1 to TRBJ1-5; 8 nucleotides agree with TRBD1. The CDR3 length is 13 residues. Trimming removed 5 bases from V and 4 bases from J; junction bases left unmatched: 4. Germline CDR1 SQVTM, CDR2 ANQGSEA. The CDR3 DNA reads TGCAGCGTTACGGACAGGGCTAATCAGCCCCAGCATTTT. It specifies CSVTDRANQPQHF.

The chain joins TRBV6-4 to TRBJ1-1; D might be TRBD1 (6 bases). V dropped 4 bases and J dropped 1 base, with 10 bases sitting between them. Germline V gene sequence: CDR1 MRHNA, CDR2 SNTAGT. The CDR3 has 14 residues. CDR3 loop: CASSVGHPNTEAFF. CDR3 coding DNA: TGTGCCAGCAGTGTGGGACATCCGAACACTGAAGCTTTCTTT.

The chain couples TRBV6-6 to TRBJ2-1; the match to TRBD2 covers 11 bases. Per germline, CDR1 MNHNY and CDR2 SVGAGI (reference sequence). The CDR3 has 15 residues. V dropped 6 bases and J dropped 3; count of bases not matched to a gene: 4. CDR3 nucleotides: TGTGCCAGCAGCCCGGGACTAGCGGTCTACAATGAGCAGTTCTTC. It yields the protein CASSPGLAVYNEQFF.

This chain uses TRBV19 with TRBJ2-2, with D uncertain. The CDR3 consists of 14 residues. V dropped 5 bases and J dropped 2 bases, with 9 bases sitting between them. From germline, CDR1 is LNHDA and CDR2 SQIVND (reference sequence). DNA for the CDR3: TGTGCCAGTAGTTCTTCGGGTAACACCGGGGAGCTGTTTTTT. The encoded protein is CASSSSGNTGELFF. The whole variable domain, filled in from reference TRBV19 and TRBJ2-2, reads DGGITQSPKYLFRKEGQNVTLSCEQNLNHDAMYWYRQDPGQGLRLIYYSQIVNDFQKGDIAEGYSVSREKKESFPLTVTSAQKNPTAFYLCASSSSGNTGELFFGEGSRLTVL.

This CDR3 is CASTDRARYQYF. CDR3 in DNA: TGTGCCAGCACAGACAGGGCCCGTTATCAGTACTTC. The chain couples TRBV19 to TRBJ2-4; 7 nucleotides agree with TRBD1. The junction had 11 bases not matched to a gene; V was cut back by 9 bases and J by 12 bases. The CDR3 sequence is 12 residues long. The germline V gene encodes CDR1 LNHDA and CDR2 SQIVND (reference sequence).

The V and J genes are TRBV5-1 and TRBJ2-5; TRBD2 matches 14 bases. V lost 4 bases and J lost 1; bases outside the gene matches: 3. CDR1 and CDR2 (germline): SGHRS, YFSETQ. The CDR3 consists of 16 residues. CDR3 nucleotides: TGCGCCAGCAGCGGAGGACTAGCGGGGGGCCAAGAGACCCAGTACTTC. Its translation is CASSGGLAGGQETQYF.

V and J are TRBV4-3 and TRBJ2-7; D may be TRBD1 (6 bases). The CDR3 runs to 16 residues. Trimming removed 0 bases from V and 2 bases from J, with 14 bases in between. Germline V gene lookup returns CDR1 LGHNA and CDR2 YSLEER. The CDR3 region is CASSQDADSLTYEQYF. The CDR3 bases are TGCGCCAGCAGCCAAGATGCGGACAGCCTGACCTACGAGCAGTACTTC.

The rearrangement uses TRBV11-2 and TRBJ2-6, with D possibly TRBD1 on 5 matching bases. The CDR3 runs to 16 residues. The V and J ends lost 3 bases and 0 bases respectively, with 9 bases between them. Germline V gene lookup returns CDR1 SGHAT and CDR2 FQNNGV. The CDR3 protein is CASSLPQGSGANVLTF. The CDR3 coding sequence is TGTGCCAGCAGCTTGCCCCAGGGCTCTGGGGCCAACGTCCTGACTTTC. Complete variable domain (other parts from reference TRBV11-2 and TRBJ2-6): EAGVAQSPRYKIIEKRQSVAFWCNPISGHATLYWYQQILGQGPKLLIQFQNNGVVDDSQLPKDRFSAERLKGVDSTLKIQPAKLEDSAVYLCASSLPQGSGANVLTFGAGSRLTVL.

This clone was seen only a few times. The chain carries TRBV5-1 and TRBJ2-7; tentatively, D is TRBD1 (6 bases). CDR1 is SGHRS, CDR2 YFSETQ, per germline. The CDR3 runs 14 residues. Trimming cost V 4 bases and J 0 bases, with 11 bases left between them. CDR3 DNA sequence: TGCGCCAGCAGCCCCGGGGACATCTCCTACGAGCAGTACTTC. It specifies CASSPGDISYEQYF.